A single sample gave rise to the 7 T cell receptor beta chains below, sequenced in a study of cytomegalovirus exposure and HLA in healthy donors. Sequenced by immunoSEQ multiplex PCR; TCRdb stores in-frame clones only, minus some. The table lists 55,000 to 65,000 clones, around 90% of them singletons, with just over 3% in the top ten. The sample was PBMCs. The receptors stem from a man younger than 35 in good health and CMV-seronegative.

This sequence joins TRBV9 and TRBJ2-1; D is ambiguous. The ends were cut back, 0 bases at V and 6 bases at J, with 7 bases in the middle. The CDR3 consists of 13 residues. Germline CDR1 is SGDLS and CDR2 is YYNGEE. The CDR3 DNA is TGTGCCAGCAGCGTAGTCTCGTTCAATGAGCAGTTCTTC. Residues: CASSVVSFNEQFF.

The chain couples TRBV29-1 to TRBJ2-3, with 10 bases lining up with TRBD2. The junction had 8 bases not matched to a gene; V was cut back by 7 bases and J by 4 bases. The CDR3 loop spans 14 amino acids. Germline values: CDR1 SQVTM, CDR2 ANQGSEA. This CDR3 is CSARAGGPADTQYF. The CDR3 DNA sequence: TGCAGCGCCAGAGCGGGAGGGCCTGCAGATACGCAGTATTTT.

This clone was seen more than once but under ten times. The gene calls are TRBV2 and TRBJ2-2; D possibly corresponds to TRBD2 (6 bases). The CDR3 has 14 amino acids. Germline CDR1 SNHLY, CDR2 FYNNEI. Trimming pared 5 bases from V and 2 bases from J, leaving 9 bases between. CDR3 sequence (DNA): TGTGCCAGCAGTAACGGGAGCAACACCGGGGAGCTGTTTTTT. Its protein product is CASSNGSNTGELFF. The full variable domain, with the rest looked up from reference TRBV2 and TRBJ2-2, is EPEVTQTPSHQVTQMGQEVILRCVPISNHLYFYWYRQILGQKVEFLVSFYNNEISEKSEIFDDQFSVERPDGSNFTLKIRSTKLEDSAMYFCASSNGSNTGELFFGEGSRLTVL.

This chain connects TRBV27 to TRBJ2-7; TRBD1 aligns across 8 bases. Germline CDR1 MNHEY, CDR2 SMNVEV (reference sequence). The trim removed 7 bases at V and 4 bases at J, leaving 6 bases unmatched. The CDR3 has 13 amino acids. CDR3 sequence (DNA): TGTGCCAGCAAACGGCAGGGGGCTTACGAGCAGTACTTC. Its translation is CASKRQGAYEQYF.

The chain joins TRBV6-1 to TRBJ2-1; 7 nucleotides line up with TRBD1. The germline V gene encodes CDR1 MNHNS and CDR2 SASEGT. This CDR3 is 15 amino acids long. V trimming: 4 bases; J trimming: 5 bases; junction bases outside the gene matches: 8. The CDR3 nucleotides are TGTGCCAGCAGTGTTCAGGGGGTAGGCAACAATGAGCAGTTCTTC. Amino acid sequence: CASSVQGVGNNEQFF.

This clone has only one observation. The chain has TRBV6-6 and TRBJ1-5; possible D gene TRBD1, 5 bases. V lost 8 bases to trimming and J lost 7 bases, with 15 bases between them. This CDR3 has 13 amino acids. CDR1 is MNHNY, CDR2 SVGAGI, per germline (reference sequence). The CDR3, as DNA: TGTGCCAGCGACAGCTCTGGAACGCAGCCCCAGCATTTT. Encoded protein: CASDSSGTQPQHF.

The chain recombines TRBV2 with TRBJ1-2, with TRBD1 identical over 12 bases. Looked up from germline, CDR1 is SNHLY and CDR2 is FYNNEI. This CDR3 is built from 15 residues. Trimming cost V 7 bases and J 4 bases; bases outside gene matches: 7. CDR3 nucleotide sequence: TGTGCCAGCACCGAGGGACAGGGGGCCCTCTATGGCTACACCTTC. This encodes CASTEGQGALYGYTF.